The entry that follows covers one T cell receptor (beta chain) sequence. This clonotype was counted at least ten times. Its binding antigen is unknown. No base quality values were provided; no much bigger clone lies one nucleotide off. The sample originates from a study of T cells in Graves' hyperthyroidism and ophthalmopathy (dated by TCRdb to between 2018 and 2021). For context, the study as a whole: Peripheral blood was collected at initial diagnosis, before any treatment. To identify TCR V-J signatures that set the groups apart, the researchers used a discovery cohort of about a hundred patients, made up of under 45 with Graves' ophthalmopathy and some 56 with stable Graves' hyperthyroidism. Whether ophthalmopathy could be predicted prospectively was tested in an independent validation cohort made up of 18 hyperthyroidism patients plus 17 patients who later progressed to ophthalmopathy. For training and testing, the 110 or so patients in the discovery cohort were randomly divided in a 7:3 ratio. The study also compared thyroid tissue and blood T-cell repertoires from 5 to 7 Graves' hyperthyroidism patients. Once sampling was done, hyperthyroidism patients were given methimazole at a starting dose of 30 mg daily, whereas ophthalmopathy patients were given high-dose intravenous methylprednisolone. According to the paper, TCR Vbeta CDR3 sequencing was carried out on more than 120 peripheral blood samples, which came from fewer than 50 ophthalmopathy, around 74 hyperthyroidism and around 17 progressor patients. On the study overall, not on this receptor specifically: Sample size was not statistically predetermined, and blinding of investigators to group allocation was not performed. A 13 V-J signature model separated ophthalmopathy from stable hyperthyroidism, with around 88% sensitivity and about 81% specificity in cross-validation and 80%/75% in testing. During validation, the model predicted progression to ophthalmopathy a median of approximately 6 months ahead of onset, with almost 71% sensitivity and 72.22% specificity. Most expanded thyroid clonotypes (frequency above 0.001) were also found in blood, which suggests that blood repertoires may mirror thyroid immune responses.

V was cut back by 2 bases and J by 7 bases, leaving a gap of 12 bases between them. Based on the germline V gene, the CDR1 and CDR2 sequences are SNHLY and FYNNEI. The CDR3 goes from the cysteine to the phenylalanine over 14 residues. Solely the CDR3 DNA is kept, with 42 bases framed from the first base. TCR beta CDR3 regions were amplified from RNA transcripts. A first-round RT-PCR of the TCR CDR3 used the HTBI primer set with the Qiagen OneStep RT-PCR kit. The libraries were constructed in a second round of multiplex PCR and then size-selected and purified. Sequencing of the libraries was done on an Illumina HiSeq2000 using paired-end 100 bp reads. The original pipeline was this. SOAPnuke was used to process the raw data, removing reads that contained adapters or uncalled bases, had a mean Phred below 15, or lacked an exact match to the constant primer or identifier. COPE v1.2.5 was used to merge the high-quality paired reads, and each unique nucleotide sequence was defined as a clonotype. MiTCR v1.1 was used to align the clonotypes against IMGT TRBV, TRBD and TRBJ reference segments. The analysis included only V-J combinations with a frequency above 0.0001, which together covered 99.2% of the repertoires. The TCS score was defined as F50 (clonal expansion) divided by E x V (chaos), with BLOSUM62-based TCRdist calculated between CDR3 peptides within each V-J. Welch's t-statistics and random forest reduced fewer than 550 V-J features to 10 to 15, which were used in a naive Bayes classifier (R e1071). Using fastp trimming at Q25 and MiXCR clonotype assembly, TCRdb reanalyzed the public sequencing data and kept in-frame beta chains. Identical CDR3 proteins give one entry, which carries the most common genes and DNA. It is TCRdb's table, rather than the study itself, that gives the V and J calls and clone size. The sample data list around 690,000 distinct CDR3 sequences, and 20% to 25% of these were observed just once. The ten largest clones add up to 30% to 40% of the sample.

In the ophthalmopathy patients, disease was moderately to severely active, with a Clinical Activity Score of 3 or more, a NOSPECS grade of 4 or more, and a duration of less than 3 months. Patients with uncontrolled infections, other autoimmune diseases, pregnancy or lactation were excluded. Diagnoses were established on the basis of clinical symptoms, serum thyroxine and TRAb, thyroid ultrasound, and orbital computed tomography. Ficoll-Paque density gradient centrifugation was used to isolate PBMCs from about 9 ml of fresh peripheral blood. Trizol reagent was used to extract total RNA, and RNA quality was then checked on an Agilent 2100 Bioanalyzer.

Input material: blood. This clonotype was obtained from a man aged 30 to 45 with Graves' ophthalmopathy. The rearranged chain carries TRBV2 and TRBJ1-5; confidence is insufficient to name the D gene. The CDR3: CASSELSEAQPQHF. The DNA sequence is given as TGTGCCAGCAGTGAACTCTCTGAGGCGCAGCCCCAGCATTTT.